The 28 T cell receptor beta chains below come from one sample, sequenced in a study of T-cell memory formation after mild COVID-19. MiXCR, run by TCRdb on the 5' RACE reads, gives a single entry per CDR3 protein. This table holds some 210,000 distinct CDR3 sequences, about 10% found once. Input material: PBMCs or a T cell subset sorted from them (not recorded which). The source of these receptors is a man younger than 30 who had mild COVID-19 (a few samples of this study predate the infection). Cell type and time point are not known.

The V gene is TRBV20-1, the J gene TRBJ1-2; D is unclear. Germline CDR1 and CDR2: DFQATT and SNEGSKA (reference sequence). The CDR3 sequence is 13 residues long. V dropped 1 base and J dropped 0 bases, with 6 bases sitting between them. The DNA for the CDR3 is TGCAGTGCTAGAGGGCAGTCTAACTATGGCTACACCTTC. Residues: CSARGQSNYGYTF.

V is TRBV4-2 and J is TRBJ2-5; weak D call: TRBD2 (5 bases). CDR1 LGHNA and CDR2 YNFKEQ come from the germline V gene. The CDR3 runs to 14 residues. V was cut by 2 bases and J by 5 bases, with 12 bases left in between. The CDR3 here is CASSQPGSRETQYF. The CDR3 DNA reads TGTGCCAGCAGCCAACCGGGGAGCCGGGAGACCCAGTACTTC.

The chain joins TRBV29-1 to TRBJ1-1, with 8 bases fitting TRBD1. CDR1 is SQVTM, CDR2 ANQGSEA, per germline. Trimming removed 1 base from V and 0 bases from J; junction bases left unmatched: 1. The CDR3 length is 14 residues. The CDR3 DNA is TGCAGCGTTGAAGCCAGGGGGCTGAACACTGAAGCTTTCTTT. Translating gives CSVEARGLNTEAFF. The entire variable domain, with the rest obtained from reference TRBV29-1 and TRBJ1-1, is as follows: SAVISQKPSRDICQRGTSLTIQCQVDSQVTMMFWYRQQPGQSLTLIATANQGSEATYESGFVIDKFPISRPNLTFSTLTVSNMSPEDSSIYLCSVEARGLNTEAFFGQGTRLTVV.

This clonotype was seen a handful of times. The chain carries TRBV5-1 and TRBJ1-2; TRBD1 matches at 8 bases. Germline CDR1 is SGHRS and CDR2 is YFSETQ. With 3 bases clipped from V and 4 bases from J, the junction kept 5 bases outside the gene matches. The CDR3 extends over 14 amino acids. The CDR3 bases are TGCGCCAGCAGCTCGGCAGGGGGCAGCTATGGCTACACCTTC. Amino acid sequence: CASSSAGGSYGYTF.

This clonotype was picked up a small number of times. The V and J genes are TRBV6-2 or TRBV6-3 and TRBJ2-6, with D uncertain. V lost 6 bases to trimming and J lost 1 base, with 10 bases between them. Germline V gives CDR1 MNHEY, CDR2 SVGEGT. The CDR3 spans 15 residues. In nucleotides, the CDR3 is TGTGCCAGCAGCAAATGGGCGTCTGGGGCCAACGTCCTGACTTTC. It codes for CASSKWASGANVLTF.

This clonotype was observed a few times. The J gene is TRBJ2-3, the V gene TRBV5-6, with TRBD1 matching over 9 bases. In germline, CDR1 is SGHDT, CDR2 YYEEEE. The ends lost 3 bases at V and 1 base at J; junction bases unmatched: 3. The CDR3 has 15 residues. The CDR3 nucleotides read TGTGCCAGCAGCTGGGACAGGGTCGGCACAGATACGCAGTATTTT. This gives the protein CASSWDRVGTDTQYF.

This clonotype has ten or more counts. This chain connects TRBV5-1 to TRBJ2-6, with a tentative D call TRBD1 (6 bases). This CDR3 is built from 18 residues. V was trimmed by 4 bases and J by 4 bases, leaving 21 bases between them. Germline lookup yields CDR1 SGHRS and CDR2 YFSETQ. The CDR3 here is CASSRTAAKVLGANVLTF. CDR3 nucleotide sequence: TGCGCCAGCAGCAGGACAGCCGCTAAGGTGCTGGGGGCCAACGTCCTGACTTTC.

The CDR3 region is CASRAQGAGTDTQYF. The CDR3 region has the DNA TGTGCCAGCAGAGCACAGGGGGCAGGCACAGATACGCAGTATTTT. The gene calls are TRBV12-3 or TRBV12-4 and TRBJ2-3; 9 nucleotides line up with TRBD1. The V and J ends lost 6 bases and 1 base, in that order; junction bases with no gene match: 5. The CDR3 is made up of 15 amino acids.

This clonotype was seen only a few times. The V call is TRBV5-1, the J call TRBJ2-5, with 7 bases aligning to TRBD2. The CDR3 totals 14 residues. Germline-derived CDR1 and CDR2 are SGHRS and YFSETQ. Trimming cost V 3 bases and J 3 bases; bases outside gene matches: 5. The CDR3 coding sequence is TGCGCCAGCAGCTATGGGGGGGAGAAAGAGACCCAGTACTTC. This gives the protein CASSYGGEKETQYF.

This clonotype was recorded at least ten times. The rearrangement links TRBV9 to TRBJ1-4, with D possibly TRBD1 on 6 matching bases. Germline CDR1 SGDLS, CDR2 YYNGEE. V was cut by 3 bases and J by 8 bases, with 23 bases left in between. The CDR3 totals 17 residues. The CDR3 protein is CASSAGSGAGDYEKLFF. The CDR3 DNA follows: TGTGCCAGCAGCGCCGGGAGCGGGGCAGGGGACTACGAAAAACTGTTTTTT.

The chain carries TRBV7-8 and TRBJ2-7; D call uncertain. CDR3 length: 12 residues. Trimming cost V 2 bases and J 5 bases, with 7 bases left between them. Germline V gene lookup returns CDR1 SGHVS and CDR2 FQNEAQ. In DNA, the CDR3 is TGTGCCAGCAGCTTATCTTTCAACGAGCAGTACTTC. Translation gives CASSLSFNEQYF.

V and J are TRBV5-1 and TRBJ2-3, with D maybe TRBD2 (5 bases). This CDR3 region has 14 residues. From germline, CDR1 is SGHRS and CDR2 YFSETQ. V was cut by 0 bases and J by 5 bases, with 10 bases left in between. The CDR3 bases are TGCGCCAGCAGCTTGGCGGCGGGCGGAGATACGCAGTATTTT. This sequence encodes CASSLAAGGDTQYF.

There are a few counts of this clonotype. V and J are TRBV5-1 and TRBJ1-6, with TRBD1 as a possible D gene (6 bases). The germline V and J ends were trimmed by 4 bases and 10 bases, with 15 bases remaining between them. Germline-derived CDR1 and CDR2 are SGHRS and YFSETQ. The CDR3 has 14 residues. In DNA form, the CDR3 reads TGCGCCAGCAGCCACGGGGACATCGACTCACCCCTCCACTTT. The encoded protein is CASSHGDIDSPLHF.

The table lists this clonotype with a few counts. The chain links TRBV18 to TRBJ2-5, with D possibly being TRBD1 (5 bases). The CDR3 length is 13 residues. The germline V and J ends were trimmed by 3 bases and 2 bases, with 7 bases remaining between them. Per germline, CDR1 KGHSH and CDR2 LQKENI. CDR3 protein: CASSPTEQETQYF. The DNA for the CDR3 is TGTGCCAGCTCACCGACAGAACAAGAGACCCAGTACTTC.

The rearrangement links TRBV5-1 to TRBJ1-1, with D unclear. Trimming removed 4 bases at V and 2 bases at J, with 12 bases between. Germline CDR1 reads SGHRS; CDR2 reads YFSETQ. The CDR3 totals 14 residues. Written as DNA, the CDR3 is TGCGCCAGCAGCCTAGACGCGCCCAACACTGAAGCTTTCTTT. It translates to CASSLDAPNTEAFF.

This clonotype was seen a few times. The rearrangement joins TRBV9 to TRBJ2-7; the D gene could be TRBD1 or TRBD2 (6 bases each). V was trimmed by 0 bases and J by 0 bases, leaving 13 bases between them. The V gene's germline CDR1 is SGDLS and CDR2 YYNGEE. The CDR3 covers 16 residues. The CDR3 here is CASSVDGGPSSYEQYF. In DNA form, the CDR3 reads TGTGCCAGCAGCGTAGATGGGGGGCCGAGCTCCTACGAGCAGTACTTC.

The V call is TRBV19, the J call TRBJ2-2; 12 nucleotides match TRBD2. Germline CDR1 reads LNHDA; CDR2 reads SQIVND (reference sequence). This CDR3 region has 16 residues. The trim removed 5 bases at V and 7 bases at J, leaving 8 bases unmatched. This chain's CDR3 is CASSPTSGGRRGELFF. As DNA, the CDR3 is TGTGCCAGTAGTCCGACTAGCGGGGGCCGACGCGGGGAGCTGTTTTTT.

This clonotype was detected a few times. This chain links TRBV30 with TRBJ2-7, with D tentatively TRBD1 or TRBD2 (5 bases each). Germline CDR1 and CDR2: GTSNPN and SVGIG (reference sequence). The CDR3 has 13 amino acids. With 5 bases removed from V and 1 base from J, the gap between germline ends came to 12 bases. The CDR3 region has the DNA TGTGCCTGGGCCCGGGGCGCTTCCTACGAGCAGTACTTC. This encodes CAWARGASYEQYF.

The CDR3 DNA reads TGCGCCAGCAGCCAAGGGGATAGTGGAGAGACCCAGTACTTC. It translates to CASSQGDSGETQYF. The V call is TRBV4-1, the J call TRBJ2-5; no firm D call. This CDR3 spans 14 amino acids. The germline V gene has CDR1 MGHRA and CDR2 YSYEKL. The V gene lost 1 base and the J gene lost 4 bases, with 10 bases spanning the gap.

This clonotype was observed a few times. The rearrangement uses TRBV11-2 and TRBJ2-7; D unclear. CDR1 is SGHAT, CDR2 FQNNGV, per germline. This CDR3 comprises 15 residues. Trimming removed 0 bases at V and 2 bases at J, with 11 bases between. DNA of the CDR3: TGTGCCAGCAGCTTAGATGGCGGTCAAACCTACGAGCAGTACTTC. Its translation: CASSLDGGQTYEQYF. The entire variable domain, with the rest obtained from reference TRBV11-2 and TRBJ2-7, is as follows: EAGVAQSPRYKIIEKRQSVAFWCNPISGHATLYWYQQILGQGPKLLIQFQNNGVVDDSQLPKDRFSAERLKGVDSTLKIQPAKLEDSAVYLCASSLDGGQTYEQYFGPGTRLTVT.

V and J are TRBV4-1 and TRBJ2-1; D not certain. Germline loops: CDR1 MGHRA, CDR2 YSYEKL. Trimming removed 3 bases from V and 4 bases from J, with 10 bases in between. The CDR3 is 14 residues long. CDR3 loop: CASSHPYGYNEQFF. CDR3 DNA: TGCGCCAGCAGCCATCCGTACGGTTACAATGAGCAGTTCTTC.

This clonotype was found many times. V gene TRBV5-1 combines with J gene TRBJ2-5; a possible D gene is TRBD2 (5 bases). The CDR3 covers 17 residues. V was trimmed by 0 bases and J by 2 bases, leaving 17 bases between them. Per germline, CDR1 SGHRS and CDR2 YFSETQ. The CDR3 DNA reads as TGCGCCAGCAGCTTGGCACTAGGACCGGCGACACAAGAGACCCAGTACTTC. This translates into CASSLALGPATQETQYF.

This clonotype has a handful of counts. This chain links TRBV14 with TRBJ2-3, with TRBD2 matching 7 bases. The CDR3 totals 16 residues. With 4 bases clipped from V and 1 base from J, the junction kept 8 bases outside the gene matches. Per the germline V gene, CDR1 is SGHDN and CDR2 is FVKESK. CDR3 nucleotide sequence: TGTGCCAGCAGCCCGGGACTAAGGCGCGGCACAGATACGCAGTATTTT. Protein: CASSPGLRRGTDTQYF.

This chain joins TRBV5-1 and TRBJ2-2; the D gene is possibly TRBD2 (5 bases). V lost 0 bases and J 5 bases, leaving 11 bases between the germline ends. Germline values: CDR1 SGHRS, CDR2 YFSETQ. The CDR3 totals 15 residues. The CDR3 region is CASSLAGSWTGELFF. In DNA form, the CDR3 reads TGCGCCAGCAGCTTGGCGGGGTCTTGGACCGGGGAGCTGTTTTTT.

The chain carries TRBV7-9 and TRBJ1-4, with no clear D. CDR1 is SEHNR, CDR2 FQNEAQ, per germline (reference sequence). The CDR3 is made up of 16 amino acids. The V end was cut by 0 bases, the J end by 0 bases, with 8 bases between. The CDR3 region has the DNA TGTGCCAGCAGCTTAGCCTCGGGCCCAACTAATGAAAAACTGTTTTTT. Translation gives CASSLASGPTNEKLFF.

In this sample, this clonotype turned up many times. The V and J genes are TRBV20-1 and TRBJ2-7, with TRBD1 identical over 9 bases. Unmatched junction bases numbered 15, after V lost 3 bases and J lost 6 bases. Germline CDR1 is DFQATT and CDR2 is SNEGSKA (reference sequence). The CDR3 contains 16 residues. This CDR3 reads CSASLRGTGTAREQYF. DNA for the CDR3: TGCAGTGCTAGCCTCCGTGGGACAGGGACCGCCCGCGAGCAGTACTTC.

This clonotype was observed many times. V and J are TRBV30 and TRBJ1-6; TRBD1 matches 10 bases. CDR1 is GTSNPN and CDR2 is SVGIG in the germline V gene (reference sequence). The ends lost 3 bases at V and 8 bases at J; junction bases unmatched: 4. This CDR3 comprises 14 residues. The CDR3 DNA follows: TGTGCCTGGAGCCGGGACAGGGGTTATTCACCCCTCCACTTT. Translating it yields CAWSRDRGYSPLHF.

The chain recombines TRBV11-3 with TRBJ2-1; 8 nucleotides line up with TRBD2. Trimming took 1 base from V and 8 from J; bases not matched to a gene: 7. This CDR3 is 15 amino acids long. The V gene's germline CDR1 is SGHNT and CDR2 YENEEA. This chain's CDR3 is CASSLGTGGGYEQFF. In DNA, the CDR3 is TGTGCCAGCAGCTTAGGGACCGGGGGGGGATATGAGCAGTTCTTC. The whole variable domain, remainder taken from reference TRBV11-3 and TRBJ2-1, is EAGVVQSPRYKIIEKKQPVAFWCNPISGHNTLYWYLQNLGQGPELLIRYENEEAVDDSQLPKDRFSAERLKGVDSTLKIQPAELGDSAVYLCASSLGTGGGYEQFFGPGTRLTVL.